This T cell receptor (beta chain) was obtained from a study of blood T cell repertoires in COVID-19. V dropped 2 bases and J dropped 3; count of bases not matched to a gene: 4. The CDR3 is 15 amino acids. Germline lookup yields CDR1 SGHDT and CDR2 YYEEEE. The repertoire was sequenced with immunoSEQ multiplex PCR; TCRdb's copy has only in-frame clones and lacks some. The sample has roughly 20,000 clones; roughly nine tenths are singletons. The specimen was peripheral blood. V gene TRBV5-6 combines with J gene TRBJ2-3, with TRBD1 matching over 9 bases. This receptor was taken from a human donor in a cohort sampled during active COVID-19. The CDR3 DNA reads as TGTGCCAGCAGCTTTCCGGGACAGGGAACAGATACGCAGTATTTT. Protein product: CASSFPGQGTDTQYF. Looking up the rest from reference TRBV5-6 and TRBJ2-3 gives the full variable domain: DAGVTQSPTHLIKTRGQQVTLRCSPKSGHDTVSWYQQALGQGPQFIFQYYEEEERQRGNFPDRFSGHQFPNYSSELNVNALLLGDSALYLCASSFPGQGTDTQYFGPGTRLTVL.